This record concerns one TCR beta chain sequence. What it binds is not known. The data originate from a study of OX40 agonist ivuxolimab in advanced cancers. Study results and limitations: There were, on average, more expanded clones in CD8+ T cells than in CD4+.

From germline, CDR1 is SGDLS and CDR2 YYNGEE. This CDR3 spans 16 amino acids. Between the trimmed V and J ends, which lost 4 bases and 6 bases, there was a span of 21 bases. TCRdb keeps only in-frame clones here, not all; method: immunoSEQ multiplex PCR. This repertoire shows roughly 45,000 clones, nearly 95% found once; its top ten account for 6.7%. This chain connects TRBV9 to TRBJ2-3, with a weak D call TRBD2 (5 bases). The receptor was isolated from an adult with an advanced solid tumor such as melanoma, head and neck, liver or kidney cancer. Specimen: CD4+ or CD8+ T cells sorted from blood, collected in a trial of the OX40 agonist ivuxolimab. Written as DNA, the CDR3 is TGTGCCAGCAGCTCCCGGGCGGTCATGGAGGTCGATACGCAGTATTTT. It yields the protein CASSSRAVMEVDTQYF.